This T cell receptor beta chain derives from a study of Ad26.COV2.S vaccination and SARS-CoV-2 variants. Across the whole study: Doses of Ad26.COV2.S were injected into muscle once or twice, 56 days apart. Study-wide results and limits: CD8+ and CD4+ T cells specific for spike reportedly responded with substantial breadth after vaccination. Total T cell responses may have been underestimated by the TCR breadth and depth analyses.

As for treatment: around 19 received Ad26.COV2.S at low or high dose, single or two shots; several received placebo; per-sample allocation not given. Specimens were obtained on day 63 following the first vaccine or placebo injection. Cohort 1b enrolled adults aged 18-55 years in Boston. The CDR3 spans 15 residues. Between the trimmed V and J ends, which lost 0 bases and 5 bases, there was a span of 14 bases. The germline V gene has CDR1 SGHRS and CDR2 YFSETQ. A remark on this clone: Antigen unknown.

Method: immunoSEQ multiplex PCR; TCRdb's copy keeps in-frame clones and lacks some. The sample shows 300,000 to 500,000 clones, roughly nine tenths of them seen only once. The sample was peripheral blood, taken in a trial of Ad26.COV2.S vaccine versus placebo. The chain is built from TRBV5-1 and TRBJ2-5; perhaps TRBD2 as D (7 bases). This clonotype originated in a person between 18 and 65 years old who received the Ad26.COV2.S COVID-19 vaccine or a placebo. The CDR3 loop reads CASSLASGGGETQYF. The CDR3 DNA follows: TGCGCCAGCAGCTTGGCCTCGGGGGGCGGGGAGACCCAGTACTTC.